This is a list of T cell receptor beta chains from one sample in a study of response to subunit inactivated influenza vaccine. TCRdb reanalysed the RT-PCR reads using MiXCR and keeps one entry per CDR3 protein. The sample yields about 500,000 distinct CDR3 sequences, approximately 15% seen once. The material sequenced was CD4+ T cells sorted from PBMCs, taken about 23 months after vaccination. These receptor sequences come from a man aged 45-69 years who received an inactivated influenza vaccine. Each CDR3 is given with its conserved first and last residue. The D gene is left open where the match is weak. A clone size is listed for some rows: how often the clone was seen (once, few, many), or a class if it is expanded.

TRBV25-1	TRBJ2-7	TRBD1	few	TGTGCCAGCAGTGAACCCGGGGACAGGCTCGAGCAGTACTTC	CASSEPGDRLEQYF
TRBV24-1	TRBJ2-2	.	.	TGTGCCACCAGTGATTCTGGGTGGGGCACCGGGGAGCTGTTTTTT	CATSDSGWGTGELFF
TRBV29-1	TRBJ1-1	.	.	TGCAGCGTCGAACGGGAGATACAAACTGAAGCTTTCTTT	CSVEREIQTEAFF
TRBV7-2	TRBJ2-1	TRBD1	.	TGTGCCAGCAGCACCCGACAGGGGTGGGGTAATGAGCAGTTCTTC	CASSTRQGWGNEQFF
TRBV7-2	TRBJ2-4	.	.	TGTGCCAGCAGCATGGGACAGCGGGGGAACATTCAGTACTTC	CASSMGQRGNIQYF
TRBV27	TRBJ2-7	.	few	TGTGCCAGCAGTCGTCGGGGGACACCTTTTAACGAGCAGTACTTC	CASSRRGTPFNEQYF
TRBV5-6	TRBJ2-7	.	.	TGTGCCAGCAGCGCCGCCACAGGGTCACTCGAGCAGTACTTC	CASSAATGSLEQYF
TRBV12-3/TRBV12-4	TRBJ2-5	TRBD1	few	TGTGCCAGCAGATCAGACAGGGGGGAGACCCAGTACTTC	CASRSDRGETQYF
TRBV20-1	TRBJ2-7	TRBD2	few	TGCAGTGCACGGGGACTAGCGCGGGGGAACGAGCAGTACTTC	CSARGLARGNEQYF
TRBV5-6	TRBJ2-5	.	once	TGTGCCAGCAGCACCTTTTGGGGGAGCACAGCCCTCGAGGAGACCCAGTACTTC	CASSTFWGSTALEETQYF
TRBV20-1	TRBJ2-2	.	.	TGCAGTGCTAGAAGTCGGGTGGATATCACCGGGGAGCTGTTTTTT	CSARSRVDITGELFF
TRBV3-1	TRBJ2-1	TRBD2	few	TGTGCCAGCAGCCCCGGGACTAGCGGAGCTCGGGAGTTCTTC	CASSPGTSGAREFF
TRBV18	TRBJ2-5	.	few	TGTGCCAGCTCACAATCCTGGGGGCGAGAGACCCAGTACTTC	CASSQSWGRETQYF
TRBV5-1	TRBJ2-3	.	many	TGCGCCAGCAGCAGATGGGACGGCACAGATACGCAGTATTTT	CASSRWDGTDTQYF
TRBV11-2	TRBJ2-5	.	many	TGTGCCAGCAGCTTAGGGCAGTACGAGACCCAGTACTTC	CASSLGQYETQYF
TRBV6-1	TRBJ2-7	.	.	TGTGCCAGCAGCCCGGACAGTGCGTCCTACGAGCAGTACTTC	CASSPDSASYEQYF
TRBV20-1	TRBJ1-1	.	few	TGCAGTGGAGAGGGGGGGCGGACTGAAGCTTTCTTT	CSGEGGRTEAFF
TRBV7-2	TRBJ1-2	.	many	TGTGCCAGCAGCCGGGACATCTATGGCTACACCTTC	CASSRDIYGYTF
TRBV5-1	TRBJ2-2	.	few	TGCGCCAGCAGCAACGGAGACAGGACCGGGGAGCTGTTTTTT	CASSNGDRTGELFF
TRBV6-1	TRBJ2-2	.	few	TGTGCCAGCAGTTATAGCGCTGATGGGACCGGGGAGCTGTTTTTT	CASSYSADGTGELFF
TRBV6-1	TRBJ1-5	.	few	TGTGCCAGCAGTGGGACAGAAAATCAGCCCCAGCATTTT	CASSGTENQPQHF
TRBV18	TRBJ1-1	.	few	TGTGCCAGCTCACCCGCGGACGCCTTCACAGAAGCTTTCTTT	CASSPADAFTEAFF
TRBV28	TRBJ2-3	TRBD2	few	TGTGCCAGCAGACCCGGACTAGCGACAGATACGCAGTATTTT	CASRPGLATDTQYF
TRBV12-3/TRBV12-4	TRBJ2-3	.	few	TGTGCCAGCAGGGGCGTAACCCCAAATTGGGATACGCAGTATTTT	CASRGVTPNWDTQYF
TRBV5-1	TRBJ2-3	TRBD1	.	TGCGCCAGGAGCAAGGGACAGGAGTTCACAGATACGCAGTATTTT	CARSKGQEFTDTQYF
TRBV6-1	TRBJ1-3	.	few	TGTGCCAGCACCAGGGCGTCGGGAAACACCATATATTTT	CASTRASGNTIYF
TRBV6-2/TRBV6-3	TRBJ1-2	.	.	TGTGCCAGCAGCCCCGGGGTGGCGAACTATGGCTACACCTTC	CASSPGVANYGYTF
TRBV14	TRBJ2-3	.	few	TGTGCCAGCAGCCAAGGTGGGCAGGTTGCAGATACGCAGTATTTT	CASSQGGQVADTQYF
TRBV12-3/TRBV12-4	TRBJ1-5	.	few	TGTGCCAGCAGTTCGGACAGAGGGCAGCCCCAGCATTTT	CASSSDRGQPQHF
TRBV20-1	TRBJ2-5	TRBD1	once	TGCAGTGCTCCGGACAGGGGTTTGAAAAAGACCCAGTACTTC	CSAPDRGLKKTQYF
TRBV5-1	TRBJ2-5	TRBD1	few	TGCGCCAGCAGCTTCACAGGGGTGGAGACCCAGTACTTC	CASSFTGVETQYF
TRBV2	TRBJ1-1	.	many	TGTGCCAGCAGTGAAAACAAATTGAGGGGAAGGACTGAAGCTTTCTTT	CASSENKLRGRTEAFF
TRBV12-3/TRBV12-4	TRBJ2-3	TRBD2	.	TGTGCCAGCAGTTTATGGTCTAGCGGGAGGACAGATACGCAGTATTTT	CASSLWSSGRTDTQYF
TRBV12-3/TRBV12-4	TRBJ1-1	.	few	TGTGCCAGCAGTTTAAGTACAGGGAGGGGGACTGAAGCTTTCTTT	CASSLSTGRGTEAFF
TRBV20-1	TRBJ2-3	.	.	TGCAGTGCTATTGGGCCGGGACGGAGTTCAGATACGCAGTATTTT	CSAIGPGRSSDTQYF
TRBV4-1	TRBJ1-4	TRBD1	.	TGCGCCAGCAGCCAATTAGAGGGGGCAGGGGAAAAACTGTTTTTT	CASSQLEGAGEKLFF
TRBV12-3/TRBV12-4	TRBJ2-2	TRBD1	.	TGTGCCAGCAGGTTATTCGGGACAGGGGGCACCGGGGAGCTGTTTTTT	CASRLFGTGGTGELFF
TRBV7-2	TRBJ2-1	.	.	TGTGCCAGCAGCTTAGTGGCGGGGGCTGGAAATGAGCAGTTCTTC	CASSLVAGAGNEQFF
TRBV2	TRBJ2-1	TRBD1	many	TGTGCCAGCAGGGCCGGGACAGGGGGCTCCTACAATGAGCAGTTCTTC	CASRAGTGGSYNEQFF